These 26 T cell receptor beta chains originate from one sample sequenced in a study of tumor-infiltrating lymphocytes in localized non-small cell lung cancer. Method: immunoSEQ multiplex PCR; TCRdb's copy keeps in-frame clones and lacks some. The table lists some 14,000 clones, 65% to 75% of them singletons, with approximately 20% in the top ten. Sequenced material: uninvolved lung tissue not adjacent to the tumor. Every receptor here comes from a human donor with non-small cell lung cancer.

This rearrangement joins TRBV11-3 to TRBJ2-5; TRBD1 matches 9 bases. Germline trimming cut 5 bases from V and 4 bases from J; bases unmatched to any gene: 5. Germline CDR1 SGHNT, CDR2 YENEEA. The length of the CDR3 is 14 residues. DNA for the CDR3: TGTGCCAGCAGCCACACAGGGGGCCGAGAGACCCAGTACTTC. Translation: CASSHTGGRETQYF.

The chain carries TRBV5-1 and TRBJ1-1; unclear D gene. Germline CDR1 and CDR2: SGHRS and YFSETQ. The CDR3 is 14 amino acids. V lost 6 bases and J lost 1, with 13 bases in between. The CDR3 here is CASKSSQANTEAFF. For the CDR3, the DNA is TGCGCCAGCAAGTCGTCGCAGGCGAACACTGAAGCTTTCTTT.

The genes are TRBV5-6 and TRBJ1-5; D gene uncertain. V dropped 2 bases and J dropped 5 bases, with 11 bases sitting between them. This CDR3 has 14 amino acids. Germline CDR1 reads SGHDT; CDR2 reads YYEEEE. The CDR3 DNA is TGTGCCAGCAGCTTTACCGGGCGGGATCAGCCCCAGCATTTT. It encodes CASSFTGRDQPQHF.

V usage is TRBV19 and J usage is TRBJ2-5; TRBD2 agrees at 8 bases. With 5 bases clipped from V and 4 bases from J, the junction kept 3 bases outside the gene matches. This CDR3 spans 13 amino acids. CDR1 is LNHDA, CDR2 SQIVND, per germline (reference sequence). CDR3: CASSFAGGETQYF. The CDR3 DNA is TGTGCCAGTAGTTTCGCGGGAGGAGAGACCCAGTACTTC.

The chain combines TRBV20-1 with TRBJ1-1; D is undetermined. The V gene's germline CDR1 is DFQATT and CDR2 SNEGSKA (reference sequence). This CDR3 contains 11 residues. The V gene lost 2 bases and the J gene lost 4 bases, with 5 bases spanning the gap. This CDR3 is CSARQLTEAFF. CDR3 in DNA: TGCAGTGCTAGACAGCTCACTGAAGCTTTCTTT.

For this clone: Compared with germline, one end of the junction differs, possibly owing to a read error. CDR3 in DNA: TGTGCCAGCAGCTCCTCCCTGGCCGGGACAGCTCCCACCTTC. It yields the protein CASSSSLAGTAPTF. The chain joins TRBV7-2 to TRBJ2-7, with 7 bases matching TRBD1. Germline-derived CDR1 and CDR2 are SGHTA and FQGNSA. The CDR3 length is 14 residues.

The rearrangement joins TRBV11-2 to TRBJ2-5, with D tentatively TRBD1 or TRBD2 (5 bases each). Deletions cut 0 bases from V and 0 bases from J, with 20 bases between. Germline V gene data show CDR1 as SGHAT and CDR2 as FQNNGV. This CDR3 comprises 19 residues. The CDR3 DNA is TGTGCCAGCAGCTTAGACAGGAGCAAAGGGGTGGGAGACCAAGAGACCCAGTACTTC. Protein: CASSLDRSKGVGDQETQYF.

The rearrangement uses TRBV14 and TRBJ2-1; D might be TRBD1 (6 bases). Germline V gives CDR1 SGHDN, CDR2 FVKESK. Deletions cut 1 base from V and 5 bases from J, with 9 bases between. The CDR3 consists of 14 residues. CDR3 bases: TGTGCCAGCAGCCAAGGCACAGGGCACAATGAGCAGTTCTTC. Amino acids: CASSQGTGHNEQFF.

The genes are TRBV18 and TRBJ1-1; no firm D call. There are 13 residues in the CDR3. Germline CDR1 and CDR2: KGHSH and LQKENI. Deletions cut 1 base from V and 1 base from J, with 4 bases between. CDR3 sequence: CASSPQANTEAFF. The CDR3 DNA reads as TGTGCCAGCTCACCACAGGCGAACACTGAAGCTTTCTTT.

With regard to this clone: One junction end does not reproduce the germline sequence, and a read error may be involved. V and J are TRBV29-1 and TRBJ2-5, with 7 bases lining up with TRBD1. This CDR3 is 12 amino acids long. The germline V gene encodes CDR1 SQVTM and CDR2 ANQGSEA. DNA for the CDR3: TGCAGCGCTGAAAACAGGGGAGAGACCCAGTACTTC. Amino acid sequence: CSAENRGETQYF.

In the case of this clone: Other DNA sequences from this sample encode an identical CDR3 as well. The gene calls are TRBV30 and TRBJ1-5, with a tentative D call TRBD1 (5 bases). The germline V gene has CDR1 GTSNPN and CDR2 SVGIG (reference sequence). Trimming left V 5 bases short and J 4 bases short, with 9 bases between. The CDR3 length is 12 residues. The CDR3, as DNA: TGTGCCTGGGATAGGGGTAATCAGCCCCAGCATTTT. Its protein is CAWDRGNQPQHF.

The J gene is TRBJ2-2, the V gene TRBV30; D is possibly TRBD2 (6 bases). The CDR3 consists of 15 residues. Trimming took 1 base from V and 1 from J, leaving 10 bases between them. Germline V lookup: CDR1 GTSNPN, CDR2 SVGIG (reference sequence). The CDR3 is CAWSEGSGNTGELFF. CDR3 coding DNA: TGTGCCTGGAGTGAAGGTAGCGGGAACACCGGGGAGCTGTTTTTT.

V usage is TRBV7-3 and J usage is TRBJ2-3; TRBD2 matches at 12 bases. The CDR3 totals 15 residues. V shed 5 bases, J shed 5 bases, and the junction held 5 bases outside the gene matches. Germline CDR1 is SGHTA and CDR2 is FQGTGA. CDR3 residues: CASSTSGRWGDTQYF. The CDR3, as DNA: TGTGCCAGCAGCACTAGCGGGAGGTGGGGAGATACGCAGTATTTT.

This clone was detected only a few times. The gene calls are TRBV11-2 and TRBJ1-5; possible D gene TRBD1, 5 bases. V shed 5 bases and J shed 5 bases, with 22 bases lying between them. Germline V gene sequence: CDR1 SGHAT, CDR2 FQNNGV. The CDR3 totals 17 residues. CDR3 nucleotide sequence: TGTGCCAGCAGCAACTCCGGGGGAGGCTTAGGCGATCAGCCCCAGCATTTT. Translation: CASSNSGGGLGDQPQHF.

CDR3 nucleotide sequence: TGTGCCAGCAGCGCCAGCCAGGCCACTTACTTTGGCTACACCTTC. Protein sequence: CASSASQATYFGYTF. V gene TRBV7-2 combines with J gene TRBJ1-2; D ambiguous. The CDR3 extends over 15 amino acids. Trimming cost V 5 bases and J 7 bases, with 20 bases left between them. Germline CDR1 SGHTA, CDR2 FQGNSA.

The V and J genes are TRBV6-6 and TRBJ1-5; 10 positions agree with TRBD1. The CDR3 spans 13 residues. CDR1 and CDR2 (germline): MNHNY, SVGAGI (reference sequence). The V gene end was trimmed by 4 bases and the J gene end by 7 bases; junction bases not matched to a gene: 1. DNA of the CDR3: TGTGCCAGCAGTTTGACAGGGGGCCAGCCCCAGCATTTT. Translated: CASSLTGGQPQHF.

The rearrangement joins TRBV4-1 to TRBJ1-2; the match to TRBD1 covers 8 bases. Trimming took 3 bases from V and 3 from J; bases not matched to a gene: 24. CDR3 length: 21 amino acids. CDR1 is MGHRA and CDR2 is YSYEKL in the germline V gene. CDR3 sequence reads: CASSQGIGQGPYQEDYYGYTF. For the CDR3, the DNA is TGCGCCAGCAGCCAGGGAATCGGACAGGGCCCTTATCAAGAAGACTACTATGGCTACACCTTC.

This chain joins TRBV6-4 and TRBJ1-2, with D possibly matching TRBD1 (6 bases). Between the trimmed V and J ends, which lost 4 bases and 4 bases, there was a span of 16 bases. The CDR3 runs to 15 residues. Germline CDR1 is MRHNA and CDR2 is SNTAGT. As DNA, the CDR3 is TGTGCCAGCAGTGCCTCGGGGGCGGCCCCCTATGGCTACACCTTC. Its protein product is CASSASGAAPYGYTF.

This clone is judged medium-sized. This chain connects TRBV6-1 to TRBJ2-7; D might be TRBD2 (5 bases). Trimming took 7 bases from V and 1 from J, leaving 14 bases between them. The CDR3 contains 14 residues. The germline gives CDR1 MNHNS, CDR2 SASEGT. In nucleotides, the CDR3 is TGTGCCAGCAAGGTGGACCCGGGGTCCTACGAGCAGTACTTC. Its translation: CASKVDPGSYEQYF.

The rearrangement links TRBV6-6 to TRBJ2-3; possibly TRBD2 for D (6 bases). CDR1 is MNHNY and CDR2 is SVGAGI in the germline V gene (reference sequence). Trimming removed 8 bases at V and 2 bases at J, with 17 bases between. The CDR3 extends over 15 amino acids. The CDR3 sequence is CASHRGRGLTDTQYF. CDR3 DNA: TGTGCCAGCCACCGCGGGCGGGGACTCACAGATACGCAGTATTTT.

The rearrangement uses TRBV6-6 and TRBJ2-1; 7 bases line up with TRBD2. CDR3 length: 15 residues. The V gene end was trimmed by 6 bases and the J gene end by 4 bases; junction bases not matched to a gene: 9. The germline V gene encodes CDR1 MNHNY and CDR2 SVGAGI (reference sequence). The CDR3 DNA reads as TGTGCCAGCAGGGCAGGCGGGAGAGGGTACAATGAGCAGTTCTTC. Translated: CASRAGGRGYNEQFF.

The rearrangement joins TRBV19 to TRBJ1-5; no clear D. CDR3 size: 14 residues. Deletions cut 3 bases from V and 2 bases from J, with 8 bases between. CDR1 and CDR2 (germline): LNHDA, SQIVND (reference sequence). DNA for the CDR3: TGTGCCAGTAGTATGCTGACCCGCAATCAGCCCCAGCATTTT. Amino acid sequence: CASSMLTRNQPQHF.

This chain links TRBV13 with TRBJ2-7; perhaps D is TRBD1 or TRBD2 (5 bases each). The V end was cut by 2 bases, the J end by 7 bases, with 15 bases between. The CDR3 consists of 14 residues. The V gene's germline CDR1 is PRHDT and CDR2 FYEKMQ (reference sequence). The CDR3 region has the DNA TGTGCCAGCAGCTTAAGGGACGCATCTCGGGAGCAGTACTTC. Its protein is CASSLRDASREQYF.

This chain connects TRBV13 to TRBJ2-1, with TRBD1 matching over 7 bases. CDR1 is PRHDT and CDR2 is FYEKMQ in the germline V gene (reference sequence). The CDR3 spans 15 residues. V shed 5 bases, J shed 0 bases, and the junction held 4 bases outside the gene matches. The CDR3 DNA reads TGTGCCAGCAGCCTAAACAGGGGCTCCTACAATGAGCAGTTCTTC. It specifies CASSLNRGSYNEQFF.

The chain recombines TRBV28 with TRBJ2-4; D remains unclear. Germline-derived CDR1 and CDR2 are MDHEN and SYDVKM. The germline V and J ends were trimmed by 10 bases and 2 bases, with 18 bases remaining between them. CDR3 length equals 15 residues. CDR3 loop: CATSRGVGTKNIQYF. CDR3 coding DNA: TGTGCCACCTCGCGAGGCGTGGGGACCAAAAACATTCAGTACTTC.

V and J are TRBV14 and TRBJ2-5, with no clear D. The V and J ends lost 2 bases and 5 bases respectively, with 18 bases between them. Germline CDR1 SGHDN, CDR2 FVKESK. The CDR3 consists of 16 residues. CDR3 in DNA: TGTGCCAGCAGCCAACATCAAGGACCGCTACGGGAGACCCAGTACTTC. Encoded protein: CASSQHQGPLRETQYF.